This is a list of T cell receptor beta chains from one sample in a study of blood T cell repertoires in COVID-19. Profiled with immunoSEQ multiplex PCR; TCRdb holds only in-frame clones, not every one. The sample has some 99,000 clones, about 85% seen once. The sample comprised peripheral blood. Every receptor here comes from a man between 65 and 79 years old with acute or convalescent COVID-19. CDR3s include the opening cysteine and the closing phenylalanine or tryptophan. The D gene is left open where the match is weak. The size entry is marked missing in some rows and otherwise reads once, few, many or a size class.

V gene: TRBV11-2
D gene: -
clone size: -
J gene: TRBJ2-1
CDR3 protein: CASSSLMLEQFF
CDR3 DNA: TGTGCCAGCAGCTCCCTAATGCTTGAGCAGTTCTTC

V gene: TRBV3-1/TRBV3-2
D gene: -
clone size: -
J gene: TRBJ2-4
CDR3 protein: CASSLRGGNIQYF
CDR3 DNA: TGTGCCAGCAGCCTCCGAGGGGGAAACATTCAGTACTTC

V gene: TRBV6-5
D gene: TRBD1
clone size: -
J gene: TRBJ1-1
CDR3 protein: CASSLSQGATEAFF
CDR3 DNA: TGTGCCAGCAGTCTCTCACAGGGGGCTACTGAAGCTTTCTTT

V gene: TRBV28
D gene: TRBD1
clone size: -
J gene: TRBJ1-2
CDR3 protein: CASSVQGALGYTF
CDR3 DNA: TGTGCCAGCAGTGTACAGGGGGCGCTTGGCTACACCTTC

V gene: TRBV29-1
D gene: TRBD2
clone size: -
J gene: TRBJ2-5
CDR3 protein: CSHTSGGQETQYF
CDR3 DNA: TGCAGCCATACTAGCGGGGGGCAAGAGACCCAGTACTTC

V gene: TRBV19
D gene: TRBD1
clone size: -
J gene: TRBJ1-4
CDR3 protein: CASSLQDRRKLFF
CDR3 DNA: TGTGCCAGTAGTCTCCAGGACAGGCGGAAACTGTTTTTT

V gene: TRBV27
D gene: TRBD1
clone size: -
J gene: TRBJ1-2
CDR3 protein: CASSPWDREYGYTF
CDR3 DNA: TGTGCCAGCAGTCCATGGGACAGGGAATATGGCTACACCTTC

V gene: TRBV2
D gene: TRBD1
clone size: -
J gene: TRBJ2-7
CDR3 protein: CASSDGGGTGEQYF
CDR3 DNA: TGTGCCAGCAGTGATGGAGGGGGGACAGGGGAGCAGTACTTC

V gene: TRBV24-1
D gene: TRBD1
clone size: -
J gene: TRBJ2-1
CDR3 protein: CATSDTGTGSYNEQFF
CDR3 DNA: TGTGCCACCAGTGATACCGGGACAGGCTCCTACAATGAGCAGTTCTTC

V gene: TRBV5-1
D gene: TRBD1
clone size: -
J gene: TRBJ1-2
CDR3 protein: CASSTGQGAKGYTF
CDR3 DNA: TGCGCCAGCAGCACAGGACAGGGGGCGAAAGGCTACACCTTC

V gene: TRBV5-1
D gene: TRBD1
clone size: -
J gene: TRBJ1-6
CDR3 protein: CASMDPRGGTGSDSPLHF
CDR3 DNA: TGCGCCAGCATGGATCCTCGGGGCGGGACAGGGTCGGATTCACCCCTCCACTTT

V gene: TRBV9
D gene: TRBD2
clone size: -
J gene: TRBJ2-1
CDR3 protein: CASNREGGGRNEQFF
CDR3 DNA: TGTGCCAGCAACAGGGAGGGCGGGGGGCGCAATGAGCAGTTCTTC

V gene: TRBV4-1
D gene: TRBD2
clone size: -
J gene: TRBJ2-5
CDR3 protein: CASSQDRERGGLETQYF
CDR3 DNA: TGCGCCAGCAGCCAGGACCGGGAGCGGGGGGGCCTCGAGACCCAGTACTTC

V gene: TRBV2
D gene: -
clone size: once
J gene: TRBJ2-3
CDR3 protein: CASSAGQGTDTQYF
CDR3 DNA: TGTGCCAGCAGTGCAGGGCAAGGCACAGATACGCAGTATTTT

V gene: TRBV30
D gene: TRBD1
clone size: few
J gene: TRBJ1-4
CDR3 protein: CAWSTQGAEEKLFF
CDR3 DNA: TGTGCCTGGAGTACCCAGGGGGCAGAGGAAAAACTGTTTTTT

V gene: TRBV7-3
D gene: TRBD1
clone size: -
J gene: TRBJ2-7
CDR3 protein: CASSLRCIIRDRGLVNSYEQYF
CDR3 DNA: TGTGCCAGCAGCTTAAGGTGTATCATCCGGGACAGGGGGCTCGTAAACAGCTACGAGCAGTACTTC

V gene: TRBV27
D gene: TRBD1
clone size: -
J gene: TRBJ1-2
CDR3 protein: CASSFQPDRGYGYTF
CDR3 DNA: TGTGCCAGCAGTTTTCAACCGGACAGGGGGTATGGCTACACCTTC

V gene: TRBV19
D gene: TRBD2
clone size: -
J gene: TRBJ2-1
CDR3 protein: CASRDSGGLHNEQFF
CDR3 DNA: TGTGCCAGTAGGGATAGCGGGGGCCTTCACAATGAGCAGTTCTTC

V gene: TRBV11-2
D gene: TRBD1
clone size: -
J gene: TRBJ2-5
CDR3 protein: CASSLVGDRGRETQYF
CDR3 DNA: TGTGCCAGCAGCTTAGTGGGCGACAGGGGGCGGGAGACCCAGTACTTC

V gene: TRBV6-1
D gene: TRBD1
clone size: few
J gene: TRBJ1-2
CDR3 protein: CASSEPPGQGINYGYTF
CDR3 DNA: TGTGCCAGCAGTGAACCCCCCGGACAGGGAATTAACTATGGCTACACCTTC

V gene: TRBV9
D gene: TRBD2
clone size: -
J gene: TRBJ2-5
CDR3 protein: CASSVTSGGAEETQYF
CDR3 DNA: TGTGCCAGCAGCGTCACTAGCGGGGGGGCCGAAGAGACCCAGTACTTC

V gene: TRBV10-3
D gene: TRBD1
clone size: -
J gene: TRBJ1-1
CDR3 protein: CAIWDRGKNTEAFF
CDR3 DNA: TGTGCCATCTGGGACAGGGGAAAAAACACTGAAGCTTTCTTT

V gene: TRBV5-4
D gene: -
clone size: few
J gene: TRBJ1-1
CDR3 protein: CASSIMTGLNTEAFF
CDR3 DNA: TGTGCCAGCAGCATCATGACAGGATTGAACACTGAAGCTTTCTTT

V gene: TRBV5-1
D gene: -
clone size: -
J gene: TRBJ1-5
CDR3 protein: CASSYGVAGHNQPQHF
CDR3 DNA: TGCGCCAGCAGCTATGGTGTCGCAGGCCACAATCAGCCCCAGCATTTT

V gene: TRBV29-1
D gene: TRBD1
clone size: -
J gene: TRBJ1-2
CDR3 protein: CSVAPRDRTSPNGYTF
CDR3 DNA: TGCAGCGTTGCACCGAGGGACAGGACATCGCCCAATGGCTACACCTTC

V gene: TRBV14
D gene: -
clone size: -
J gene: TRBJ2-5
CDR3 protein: CASSQSRVETQYF
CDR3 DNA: TGTGCCAGCAGCCAATCCAGGGTGGAGACCCAGTACTTC

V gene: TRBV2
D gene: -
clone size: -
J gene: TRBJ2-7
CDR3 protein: CASKESYEQYF
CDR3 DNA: TGTGCCAGCAAGGAGAGTTACGAGCAGTACTTC

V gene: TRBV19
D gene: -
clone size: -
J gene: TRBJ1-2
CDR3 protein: CASSTPGRGGYGTF
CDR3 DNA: TGTGCCAGTAGTACCCCGGGGAGAGGAGGCTACGGCACCTTC

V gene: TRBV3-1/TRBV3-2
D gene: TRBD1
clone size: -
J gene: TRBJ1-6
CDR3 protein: CASSQGGQGNSPLHF
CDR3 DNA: TGTGCCAGCAGCCAAGGGGGACAGGGTAATTCACCCCTCCACTTT

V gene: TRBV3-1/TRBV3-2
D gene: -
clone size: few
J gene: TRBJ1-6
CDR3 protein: CASSQPGPNSPLHF
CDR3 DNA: TGTGCCAGCAGCCAACCAGGGCCGAATTCACCCCTCCACTTT

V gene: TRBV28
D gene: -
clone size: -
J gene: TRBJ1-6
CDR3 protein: CASSIATGDNSPLHF
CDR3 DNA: TGTGCCAGCAGTATCGCCACAGGAGATAATTCACCCCTCCACTTT

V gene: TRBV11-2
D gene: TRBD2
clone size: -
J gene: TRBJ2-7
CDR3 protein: CASSGGGIAGYSSYEQYF
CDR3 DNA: TGTGCCAGCAGCGGGGGGGGAATAGCGGGCTACAGCTCCTACGAGCAGTACTTC

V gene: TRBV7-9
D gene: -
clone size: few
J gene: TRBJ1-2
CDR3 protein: CASSQTEGVYGYTF
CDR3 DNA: TGTGCCAGCAGCCAGACAGAAGGGGTCTACGGCTACACCTTC

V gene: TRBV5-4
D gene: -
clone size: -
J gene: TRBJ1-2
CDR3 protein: CASSSLGLQDNYGYTF
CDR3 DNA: TGTGCCAGCAGCTCCTTGGGCCTCCAAGATAACTATGGCTACACCTTC

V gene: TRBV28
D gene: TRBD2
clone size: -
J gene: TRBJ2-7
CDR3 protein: CASSPWTSPSYEQYF
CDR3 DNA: TGTGCCAGCAGTCCCTGGACTAGTCCCTCCTACGAGCAGTACTTC

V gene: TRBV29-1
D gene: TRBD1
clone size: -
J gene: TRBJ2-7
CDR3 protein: CSVRQGSYEQYF
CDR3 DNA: TGCAGCGTTCGACAGGGGAGCTACGAGCAGTACTTC

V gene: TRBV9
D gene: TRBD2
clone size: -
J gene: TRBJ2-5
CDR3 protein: CASSVGTSGGVQETQYF
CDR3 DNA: TGTGCCAGCAGCGTAGGGACTAGCGGGGGGGTGCAAGAGACCCAGTACTTC

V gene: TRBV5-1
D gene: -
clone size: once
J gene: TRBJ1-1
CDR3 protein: CASTLTGAGNTEAFF
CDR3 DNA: TGCGCCAGCACCCTTACAGGTGCCGGCAACACTGAAGCTTTCTTT

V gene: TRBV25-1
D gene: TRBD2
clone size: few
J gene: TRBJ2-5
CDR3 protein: CASSALSAGGRETQYF
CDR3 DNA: TGTGCCAGCAGTGCTCTTTCAGCGGGGGGGAGAGAGACCCAGTACTTC

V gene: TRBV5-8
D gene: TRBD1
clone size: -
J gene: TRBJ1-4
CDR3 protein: CASSLVQGATTNEKLFF
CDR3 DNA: TGTGCCAGCAGCTTGGTCCAGGGGGCGACGACTAATGAAAAACTGTTTTTT

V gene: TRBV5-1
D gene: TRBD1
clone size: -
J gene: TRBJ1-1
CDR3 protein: CASSWGQGGTEAFF
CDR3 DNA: TGCGCCAGCAGCTGGGGACAGGGGGGCACTGAAGCTTTCTTT

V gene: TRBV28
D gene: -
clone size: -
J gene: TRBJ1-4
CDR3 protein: CASSPNRVFGEKLFF
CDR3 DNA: TGTGCCAGCAGCCCGAACAGGGTTTTCGGTGAAAAACTGTTTTTT

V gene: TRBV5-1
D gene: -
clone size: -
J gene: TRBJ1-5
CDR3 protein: CASTPTGNFDQPQHF
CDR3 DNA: TGCGCCAGCACTCCAACGGGGAATTTCGATCAGCCCCAGCATTTT

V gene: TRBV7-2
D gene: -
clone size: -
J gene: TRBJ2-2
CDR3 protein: CASSLALTRRAGELFF
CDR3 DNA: TGTGCCAGCAGCTTAGCATTGACTAGACGGGCCGGGGAGCTGTTTTTT